These 32 T cell receptor beta chains came from one sample sequenced in a study of early T cells in non-severe SARS-CoV-2 infection. TCRdb re-analysed the 5' RACE reads in MiXCR, keeping a single row per CDR3 protein. The sample records around 46,000 distinct CDR3 sequences, over 5% being singletons. Sequencing was carried out using whole blood. The origin of the receptors is an adult who was a healthcare worker with PCR-confirmed SARS-CoV-2 infection or an uninfected control (not recorded which).

This clonotype showed up many times. This chain connects TRBV6-6 to TRBJ1-5; the D gene is possibly TRBD1 (6 bases). The CDR3 has 17 residues. The germline V and J ends were trimmed by 0 bases and 1 base, with 13 bases remaining between them. The germline CDR1 and CDR2 sequences are MNHNY and SVGAGI (reference sequence). Written as DNA, the CDR3 is TGTGCCAGCAGTTACTCGAACAGGGTAGGGAGCAATCAGCCCCAGCATTTT. Translating gives CASSYSNRVGSNQPQHF.

This clonotype was found many times. The chain has TRBV20-1 and TRBJ2-1; 10 bases line up with TRBD2. The ends lost 5 bases at V and 0 bases at J; junction bases unmatched: 1. This CDR3 contains 14 residues. In germline, CDR1 is DFQATT, CDR2 SNEGSKA (reference sequence). The CDR3 sequence is CSAERGGSYNEQFF. As DNA, the CDR3 is TGCAGTGCTGAGCGGGGGGGCTCCTACAATGAGCAGTTCTTC.

At least ten counts were recorded for this clonotype. The V gene is TRBV20-1, the J gene TRBJ2-7; 11 bases agree with TRBD1. The germline V gene encodes CDR1 DFQATT and CDR2 SNEGSKA (reference sequence). This CDR3 spans 13 amino acids. J was trimmed by 4 bases and V by 6 bases; bases with no gene match: 5. The CDR3 DNA reads as TGCAGTGCGGGCGGGACAGGGGGTTACGAGCAGTACTTC. It yields the protein CSAGGTGGYEQYF.

A few counts support this clonotype. The genes are TRBV7-2 and TRBJ1-1; D remains unclear. Trimming took 5 bases from V and 1 from J, leaving 11 bases between them. The CDR3 loop spans 14 amino acids. CDR1 SGHTA and CDR2 FQGNSA come from the germline V gene. The DNA of the CDR3 is TGTGCCAGCAGCCCCGCGGTCGGGAACACTGAAGCTTTCTTT. The encoded protein is CASSPAVGNTEAFF.

The chain combines TRBV9 with TRBJ2-1; 8 bases fit TRBD1. From germline, CDR1 is SGDLS and CDR2 YYNGEE. The CDR3 runs 15 residues. Trimming removed 4 bases from V and 4 bases from J; junction bases left unmatched: 7. The CDR3 bases are TGTGCCAGCAGCTCCTCCGGGACAGGTTACAATGAGCAGTTCTTC. It specifies CASSSSGTGYNEQFF.

The table lists this clonotype with a few counts. The chain carries TRBV15 and TRBJ2-7; D may be TRBD1 (6 bases). The length of the CDR3 is 12 residues. Trimming stripped 3 bases from V and 4 bases from J, with 7 bases between. Germline V gene lookup returns CDR1 LNHNV and CDR2 YYDKDF (reference sequence). The CDR3 reads CATSSRGYEQYF. In DNA form, the CDR3 reads TGTGCCACCAGCAGCAGGGGATACGAGCAGTACTTC. The full variable domain, in which reference TRBV15 and TRBJ2-7 provide the parts outside the CDR3, is DAMVIQNPRYQVTQFGKPVTLSCSQTLNHNVMYWYQQKSSQAPKLLFHYYDKDFNNEADTPDNFQSRRPNTSFCFLDIRSPGLGDTAMYLCATSSRGYEQYFGPGTRLTVT.

This clonotype has a count of ten or more. This chain uses TRBV19 with TRBJ1-5; 7 bases map to TRBD1. The V gene's germline CDR1 is LNHDA and CDR2 SQIVND (reference sequence). The CDR3 length is 14 residues. V lost 3 bases, J lost 7 bases, and 6 bases stayed unmatched. The CDR3 DNA reads TGTGCCAGTAGTATTTCAGGGGGTGGACAGCCCCAGCATTTT. Translating gives CASSISGGGQPQHF.

The rearrangement joins TRBV7-4 to TRBJ2-2, with 8 bases that match TRBD1. The J segment lost 4 bases and the V segment lost 3 bases, leaving 10 bases of the junction unmatched. The CDR3 spans 17 residues. The germline V gene has CDR1 SGHVT and CDR2 SQSDAQ. This chain's CDR3 is CASSFLIGQGRTGELFF. CDR3 DNA sequence: TGTGCCAGCAGCTTTCTAATAGGACAGGGCCGCACCGGGGAGCTGTTTTTT.

The sample holds many counts of this clonotype. CDR3 in DNA: TGCAGTAAAGTTGAGCTTTACACAGATACGCAGTATTTT. It encodes CSKVELYTDTQYF. The chain uses TRBV20-1 and TRBJ2-3, with D unresolved. The CDR3 covers 13 residues. CDR1 is DFQATT and CDR2 is SNEGSKA in the germline V gene (reference sequence). Trimming took 8 bases from V and 2 from J, leaving 14 bases between them.

The J gene is TRBJ2-7, the V gene TRBV29-1, with D possibly being TRBD1 (5 bases). The CDR3 consists of 12 residues. V lost 4 bases to trimming and J lost 3 bases, with 10 bases between them. CDR1 and CDR2 from the germline V gene are SQVTM and ANQGSEA. CDR3 protein: CSVGTGGYEQYF. The CDR3 nucleotides are TGCAGCGTTGGAACAGGCGGCTACGAGCAGTACTTC.

This clonotype was found a few times. The rearrangement uses TRBV27 and TRBJ2-7, with 11 bases lining up with TRBD1. Germline CDR1 and CDR2: MNHEY and SMNVEV (reference sequence). The V segment lost 7 bases and the J segment 6 bases; nucleotides outside the gene matches: 8. This CDR3 contains 14 residues. CDR3 sequence: CASNRKGTGGEQYF. Here the CDR3 DNA reads TGTGCCAGCAACAGAAAAGGGACAGGGGGCGAGCAGTACTTC.

This clonotype was seen at least ten times. The J gene is TRBJ2-2, the V gene TRBV20-1, with TRBD2 matching 11 bases. The CDR3 spans 16 residues. Germline V gene sequence: CDR1 DFQATT, CDR2 SNEGSKA (reference sequence). Unmatched junction bases numbered 8, after V lost 3 bases and J lost 5 bases. CDR3 loop: CSASSGLAGGTGELFF. CDR3 nucleotides: TGCAGTGCTAGCTCTGGCCTAGCGGGAGGAACCGGGGAGCTGTTTTTT.

The sample holds many counts of this clonotype. The V call is TRBV11-1, the J call TRBJ1-1; D uncertain. The CDR3 extends over 13 amino acids. V lost 3 bases and J lost 1, with 6 bases in between. The germline V gene has CDR1 SGHAT and CDR2 FQDESV (reference sequence). As DNA, the CDR3 is TGTGCCAGCAGCTTCACGGAGAACACTGAAGCTTTCTTT. Translation gives CASSFTENTEAFF.

This clonotype was picked up many times. The chain employs TRBV12-3 or TRBV12-4 and TRBJ2-7, with 7 bases fitting TRBD1. The ends lost 10 bases at V and 2 bases at J; junction bases unmatched: 5. CDR3 length equals 12 residues. DNA for the CDR3: TGTGCCACCTCCGGGACAGCCTACGAGCAGTACTTC. Protein: CATSGTAYEQYF.

There are many counts of this clonotype. This chain connects TRBV4-2 to TRBJ1-2; 8 positions match TRBD1. This CDR3 spans 17 amino acids. Trimming took 0 bases from V and 1 from J; bases not matched to a gene: 7. Germline CDR1 LGHNA, CDR2 YNFKEQ. This chain's CDR3 is CASSQDLRQGINYGYTF. The CDR3 nucleotides read TGTGCCAGCAGCCAAGATTTGAGACAGGGGATTAACTATGGCTACACCTTC.

This clonotype was seen only a few times. The chain employs TRBV6-6 and TRBJ2-2; 8 bases are shared with TRBD1. Germline CDR1 reads MNHNY; CDR2 reads SVGAGI (reference sequence). The junction had 1 base not matched to a gene; V was cut back by 6 bases and J by 4 bases. The CDR3 is 13 amino acids. This chain's CDR3 is CASSDRGTGELFF. The CDR3 DNA is TGTGCCAGCAGCGACAGGGGCACCGGGGAGCTGTTTTTT.

This clonotype was counted many times. This chain links TRBV4-1 with TRBJ2-7, with TRBD1 matching 7 bases. Unmatched junction bases numbered 8, after V lost 2 bases and J lost 10 bases. Germline V CDR1 and CDR2: MGHRA, YSYEKL. The CDR3 sequence is 13 residues long. CDR3 sequence reads: CASSQREGAEQYF. CDR3 bases: TGCGCCAGCAGCCAACGAGAGGGGGCGGAACAGTACTTC.

The sample holds many counts of this clonotype. The chain is built from TRBV9 and TRBJ2-5; D not certain. Trimming took 4 bases from V and 5 from J, leaving 24 bases between them. The CDR3 has 17 amino acids. CDR1 and CDR2 from the germline V gene are SGDLS and YYNGEE. The DNA for the CDR3 is TGTGCCAGCAGCCCCCTCTCGATCGGATACCCTCATGAGACCCAGTACTTC. It yields the protein CASSPLSIGYPHETQYF.

In regard to this clonotype: Its ends do not fully match the called genes, so a read error is possible. J is TRBJ2-4 and V is TRBV12-3 or TRBV12-4, with 9 nucleotides matching TRBD2. The CDR3 length is 13 residues. DNA for the CDR3: TGTGCCAGCAGTGTAGCGGGAGTCAACATTCAGTACTTC. Translation gives CASSVAGVNIQYF.

This rearrangement joins TRBV12-3 or TRBV12-4 to TRBJ1-2; D is undetermined. Trimming took 4 bases from V and 3 from J, leaving 6 bases between them. The CDR3 is 12 amino acids. Written as DNA, the CDR3 is TGTGCCAGCAGTTCGGTCGACTATGGCTACACCTTC. Translated: CASSSVDYGYTF.

At least ten counts were recorded for this clonotype. The chain carries TRBV5-1 and TRBJ2-2; 7 positions match TRBD1. Unmatched junction bases numbered 7, after V lost 5 bases and J lost 3 bases. Looked up from germline, CDR1 is SGHRS and CDR2 is YFSETQ. CDR3 size: 15 residues. The CDR3 DNA sequence: TGCGCCAGCAGTCCAAAAACAGGGGACACCGGGGAGCTGTTTTTT. Translating gives CASSPKTGDTGELFF.

The chain recombines TRBV5-1 with TRBJ2-7; D not certain. The germline V and J ends were trimmed by 0 bases and 5 bases, with 9 bases remaining between them. CDR1 and CDR2 (germline): SGHRS, YFSETQ. This CDR3 is 13 amino acids long. CDR3 sequence reads: CASSLAPKNEQYF. Written as DNA, the CDR3 is TGCGCCAGCAGCTTGGCCCCCAAAAACGAGCAGTACTTC.

This clonotype occurred a few times. The chain is built from TRBV6-6 and TRBJ2-5; 10 bases agree with TRBD2. CDR1 and CDR2 from the germline V gene are MNHNY and SVGAGI (reference sequence). The junction had 15 bases not matched to a gene; V was cut back by 5 bases and J by 6 bases. The CDR3 contains 17 residues. For the CDR3, the DNA is TGTGCCAGCAGTCCCTATTCGAGCGGGGGGGCGACAAAGACCCAGTACTTC. This encodes CASSPYSSGGATKTQYF.

This clonotype was detected ten times or more. This chain connects TRBV12-3 or TRBV12-4 to TRBJ2-1, with unresolved D. The CDR3 sequence is 13 residues long. The V and J ends lost 8 bases and 4 bases respectively, with 12 bases between them. CDR3 coding DNA: TGTGCCAGCGTTTCGAACCCTTACAATGAGCAGTTCTTC. It translates to CASVSNPYNEQFF.

This clonotype was counted ten times or more. V gene TRBV20-1 combines with J gene TRBJ1-1; possible D gene TRBD1, 5 bases. With 6 bases removed from V and 1 base from J, the gap between germline ends came to 12 bases. The length of the CDR3 is 13 residues. Germline loops: CDR1 DFQATT, CDR2 SNEGSKA (reference sequence). CDR3 residues: CSAGRRGNTEAFF. CDR3 sequence (DNA): TGCAGTGCCGGACGGAGGGGGAACACTGAAGCTTTCTTT.

The chain carries TRBV20-1 and TRBJ1-2; D is unresolved. The CDR3 has 13 amino acids. V was pared by 3 bases and J by 2 bases, with 10 bases between. Germline CDR1 DFQATT, CDR2 SNEGSKA (reference sequence). CDR3 sequence reads: CSASGGMNYGYTF. The DNA for the CDR3 is TGCAGTGCTAGCGGCGGGATGAACTATGGCTACACCTTC.

The table lists this clonotype with many counts. V gene TRBV12-3 or TRBV12-4 combines with J gene TRBJ1-3; tentative D call: TRBD1 (6 bases). Trimming stripped 6 bases from V and 2 bases from J, with 14 bases between. CDR3 length: 15 residues. Here the CDR3 reads CASRLQGWTGNTIYF. In DNA, the CDR3 is TGTGCCAGCAGATTACAGGGCTGGACTGGAAACACCATATATTTT.

This clonotype was recorded many times. The chain carries TRBV20-1 and TRBJ2-3; D possibly matches TRBD1 or TRBD2 (5 bases each). Between the trimmed V and J ends, which lost 6 bases and 1 base, there was a span of 14 bases. Germline-derived CDR1 and CDR2 are DFQATT and SNEGSKA (reference sequence). CDR3 length equals 14 residues. The CDR3 is CSARTGARTDTQYF. In DNA form, the CDR3 reads TGCAGTGCCCGTACCGGGGCCCGCACAGATACGCAGTATTTT.

In its sample, this clonotype was seen a few times. The rearrangement uses TRBV7-2 and TRBJ2-7, with a possible D match to TRBD1 (5 bases). The CDR3 loop spans 19 amino acids. CDR1 is SGHTA and CDR2 is FQGNSA in the germline V gene. The V gene lost 0 bases and the J gene lost 0 bases, with 21 bases spanning the gap. The chain's CDR3 is CASSLAKGRGRPSSYEQYF. The CDR3 nucleotides are TGTGCCAGCAGCTTAGCGAAGGGGCGAGGACGCCCGAGCTCCTACGAGCAGTACTTC.

This clonotype was recorded many times. The gene calls are TRBV20-1 and TRBJ1-2; TRBD1 agrees at 7 bases. The CDR3 consists of 12 residues. Germline CDR1 reads DFQATT; CDR2 reads SNEGSKA (reference sequence). The J segment lost 7 bases and the V segment lost 3 bases, leaving 5 bases of the junction unmatched. This chain's CDR3 is CSASGGGVGYTF. The DNA for the CDR3 is TGCAGTGCTAGCGGAGGGGGCGTTGGCTACACCTTC.

This clonotype was counted between two and nine times. This chain's CDR3 is CASRLAGVGAYNEQFF. The CDR3 DNA reads as TGTGCCAGCAGGCTAGCGGGGGTCGGTGCCTACAATGAGCAGTTCTTC. The V and J genes are TRBV6-2 or TRBV6-3 and TRBJ2-1, with TRBD2 matching over 10 bases. CDR1 and CDR2 from the germline V gene are MNHEY and SVGEGT. The CDR3 has 16 residues. Trimming removed 6 bases from V and 2 bases from J; junction bases left unmatched: 7.

The gene calls are TRBV6-4 and TRBJ1-2; D gene uncertain. The V gene lost 0 bases and the J gene lost 7 bases, with 6 bases spanning the gap. The CDR3 runs to 12 residues. The germline V gene has CDR1 MRHNA and CDR2 SNTAGT. CDR3 loop: CASSDSMAGYTF. The CDR3 bases are TGTGCCAGCAGTGACTCGATGGCTGGCTACACCTTC.